This T cell receptor (beta chain) was observed in a study of T cells in Graves' hyperthyroidism and ophthalmopathy. TCR beta CDR3 sequences were amplified from RNA transcripts. An initial round of RT-PCR targeting the TCR CDR3 relied on the HTBI primer set. TCRdb re-called the multiplex PCR reads through MiXCR, storing one row per CDR3 protein. The sample has 450,000 to 700,000 distinct CDR3 sequences; 35% to 55% are singletons. Trimming removed 0 bases from V and 4 bases from J, with 9 bases in between. The germline CDR1 and CDR2 sequences are SQVTM and ANQGSEA. The CDR3 totals 13 residues. Lactation, pregnancy, other autoimmune disease or uncontrolled infection led to exclusion of patients. The study's findings and limits: Researchers found most expanded thyroid clonotypes above 0.001 in blood as well.

As for this clonotype: Its specificity is not known.

The rearrangement joins TRBV29-1 to TRBJ1-1; unclear D gene. The sample taken for sequencing was peripheral blood or thyroid tissue (not recorded which). This sequence originates from an adult woman with Graves' disease, either hyperthyroidism or ophthalmopathy (not recorded which). CDR3 DNA: TGCAGCGTTGAAGAACCTGGTGGCACTGAAGCTTTCTTT. Translating gives CSVEEPGGTEAFF.